This T cell receptor beta chain was identified during a study of blood T cell repertoires in COVID-19. CDR1 SGHNT and CDR2 YENEEA come from the germline V gene. The length of the CDR3 is 15 residues. With 2 bases removed from V and 5 bases from J, the gap between germline ends came to 13 bases. Cohort allocation depended upon clinical history that participants reported. The table came from immunoSEQ multiplex PCR; TCRdb's copy has only in-frame clones and leaves some out. The sample shows about 350,000 clones, around nine tenths of them seen only once. The rearrangement links TRBV11-3 to TRBJ2-1; maybe TRBD2 (6 bases). The sample taken for sequencing was PBMCs or T cells enriched from blood (not recorded which). This receptor was obtained from a woman aged 30 to 39 who had been exposed to COVID-19. DNA of the CDR3: TGTGCCAGCAGCTTATTTGGAGGGAAAAACAATGAGCAGTTCTTC. Residues: CASSLFGGKNNEQFF.